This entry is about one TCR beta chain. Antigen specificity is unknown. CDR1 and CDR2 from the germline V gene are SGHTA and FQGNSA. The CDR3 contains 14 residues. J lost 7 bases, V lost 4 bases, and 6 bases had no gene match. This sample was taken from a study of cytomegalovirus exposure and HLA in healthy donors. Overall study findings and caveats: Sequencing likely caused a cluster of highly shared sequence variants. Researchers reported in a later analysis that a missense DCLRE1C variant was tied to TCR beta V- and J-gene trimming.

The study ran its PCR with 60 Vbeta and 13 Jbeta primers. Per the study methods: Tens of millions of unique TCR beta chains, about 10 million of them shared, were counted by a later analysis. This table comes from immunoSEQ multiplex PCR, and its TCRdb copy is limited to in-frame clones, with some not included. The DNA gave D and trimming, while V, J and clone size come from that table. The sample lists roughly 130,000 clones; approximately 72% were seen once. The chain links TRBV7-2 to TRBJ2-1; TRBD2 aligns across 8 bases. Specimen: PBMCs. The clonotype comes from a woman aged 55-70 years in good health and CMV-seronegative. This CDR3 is CASSSGGGWNEQFF. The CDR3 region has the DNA TGTGCCAGCAGCTCCGGCGGGGGGTGGAATGAGCAGTTCTTC.